The present T cell receptor beta chain was sequenced within a study of glioma-infiltrating T cells. General observations from the study: Non-neoplastic patients had below-expected tissue-blood divergence, while all gliomas exceeded expectation. Tissue and blood shared very few CDR3 sequences.

The CDR3 is 17 residues long. Looked up from germline, CDR1 is DFQATT and CDR2 is SNEGSKA (reference sequence). Trimming cost V 5 bases and J 0 bases, with 20 bases left between them. Note on this clonotype: What it binds is not known.

Using RNA template, CDR3s of TCR alpha and beta were amplified with iRepertoire arm-PCR. TCRdb itself ran the multiplex PCR reads through MiXCR, one entry per CDR3 protein. The sample records some 130,000 distinct CDR3 sequences, under 25% being singletons. The sequence was collected from a human donor with low-grade glioma or glioblastoma, undergoing nonglioma brain surgery, or in good health (not recorded which). The sequencing input was glioma tissue, nonneoplastic brain tissue, or PBMCs (not recorded which). This rearrangement joins TRBV20-1 to TRBJ2-1; D is ambiguous. CDR3: CSAPRRRSENSYNEQFF. DNA for the CDR3: TGCAGTGCTCCTCGTCGACGGAGCGAAAACTCCTACAATGAGCAGTTCTTC.